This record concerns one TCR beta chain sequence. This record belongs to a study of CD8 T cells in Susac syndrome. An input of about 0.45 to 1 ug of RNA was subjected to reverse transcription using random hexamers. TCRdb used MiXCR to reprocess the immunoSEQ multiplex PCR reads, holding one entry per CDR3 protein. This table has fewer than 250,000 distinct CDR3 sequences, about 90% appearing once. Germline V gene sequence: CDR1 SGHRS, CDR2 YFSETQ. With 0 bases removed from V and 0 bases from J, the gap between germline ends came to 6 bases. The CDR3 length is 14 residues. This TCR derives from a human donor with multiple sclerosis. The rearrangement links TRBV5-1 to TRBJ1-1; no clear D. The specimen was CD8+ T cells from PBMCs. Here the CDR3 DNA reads TGCGCCAGCAGCTTGGTCCCCATGAACACTGAAGCTTTCTTT. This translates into CASSLVPMNTEAFF.